The clone carrying this TCR beta chain was detected only a few times. Germline CDR1 is SGHTA and CDR2 is FQGNSA. The CDR3 runs 16 residues. The trim removed 1 base at V and 3 bases at J, leaving 3 bases unmatched. The data were taken from a study of beta chain features in type 1 diabetes. Expressed TCRB transcripts got sequenced, as all isolated RNA was reverse transcribed. Measured with immunoSEQ multiplex PCR; TCRdb has only the in-frame clones, and not every one. The table includes approximately 330,000 clones, 8% to 13% detected once. Sequences were obtained from naive CD4+ T cells from blood. This chain joins TRBV7-2 and TRBJ2-3, with 11 bases lining up with TRBD2. This clonotype originated in a young woman in good health. The CDR3 coding sequence is TGTGCCAGCAGCTTAGACATAGCGGGAGGGACAGATACGCAGTATTTT. Translated, it gives CASSLDIAGGTDTQYF.